This entry concerns a single T cell receptor (beta chain). Its matching antigen is unknown. This sample is part of a study of T cell responses to AZD1222 COVID-19 vaccine. Study-level findings and limits: The peak T cell response came first, and repertoires were sampled only after it.

The V end lost 6 bases, the J end lost 7 bases, and 16 bases lay between the germline ends. The CDR3 runs to 13 residues. Data came from immunoSEQ multiplex PCR; TCRdb stores just in-frame clones and leaves some out. The repertoire holds just over 150,000 clones, with 90% as singletons. The specimen was peripheral blood, collected 28 days after the second AZD1222 dose. This TCR was recovered from an adult who received the AZD1222 COVID-19 vaccine. The chain uses TRBV12-3 or TRBV12-4 and TRBJ2-7, with D possibly matching TRBD1 (5 bases). The CDR3 nucleotides read TGTGCCAGCAGCCTCTGGGGCATTGGAGAGCAGTACTTC. Translation gives CASSLWGIGEQYF.